The 26 T cell receptor beta chains below all came from one sample that was sequenced in a study of T cells expressing NK-cell markers. After re-calling the 5' RACE reads, TCRdb lists one entry per CDR3 protein, DNA absent. The sample is made up of 300,000 or so distinct CDR3 sequences, and the top ten hold 4% to 5% of it. The sample was blood T cells: a sorted CD56 or NKG2C T cell subset, CD4+ or CD8+ T cells, or bulk PBMC T cells (not recorded which). The receptors derive from a woman between 18 and 70 years old in good health.

The rearrangement links TRBV10-3 to TRBJ2-3; TCRdb proposes TRBD2, but this gene call is untestable without DNA. The CDR3 consists of 18 residues. CDR1 and CDR2 (germline): ENHRY, SYGVKD. CDR3 region: CAISESIAGGGSTDTQYF.

V usage is TRBV24-1 and J usage is TRBJ2-3; TCRdb picks TRBD1, but there is no DNA to check that call. The CDR3 extends over 16 amino acids. Germline loops: CDR1 KGHDR, CDR2 SFDVKD. CDR3 sequence: CATSDPLPGRTDTQYF.

This chain links TRBV28 with TRBJ1-6; TCRdb proposes TRBD1, but this gene call is untestable without DNA. Germline V gene sequence: CDR1 MDHEN, CDR2 SYDVKM. The CDR3 totals 14 residues. CDR3 residues: CASSLLDRNSPLHF.

The chain joins TRBV29-1 to TRBJ2-4; no DNA is available, so the TRBD1 call from TCRdb remains unchecked. Germline values: CDR1 SQVTM, CDR2 ANQGSEA. This CDR3 contains 13 residues. This CDR3 reads CSVGTGAKNIQYF.

The rearrangement links TRBV6-5 to TRBJ2-7; TCRdb indicates TRBD2, and absent DNA this call remains unverified. Germline CDR1 is MNHEY and CDR2 is SVGAGI. The CDR3 sequence is 12 residues long. This chain's CDR3 is CASSRIAGDEYF.

The chain employs TRBV14 and TRBJ2-3. The germline gives CDR1 SGHDN, CDR2 FVKESK. The length of the CDR3 is 12 residues. The CDR3 is CASSQDRNTQYF.

The genes are TRBV27 and TRBJ1-4; TCRdb indicates TRBD1, and absent DNA this call remains unverified. The CDR3 length is 15 residues. Germline loops: CDR1 MNHEY, CDR2 SMNVEV (reference sequence). The CDR3 spells CASTPGSAGIGKLFF.

CDR3 loop: CSVGQPNNQPQHF. J is TRBJ1-5 and V is TRBV20-1; with no DNA, the TCRdb D assignment of TRBD1 cannot be verified. CDR1 DFQATT and CDR2 SNEGSKA come from the germline V gene (reference sequence). CDR3 length: 13 residues.

This chain links TRBV5-1 with TRBJ2-1; TCRdb calls TRBD2, which cannot be checked without DNA. Germline CDR1 reads SGHRS; CDR2 reads YFSETQ. This CDR3 comprises 17 residues. The CDR3 spells CASSLVAGGSIYNEQFF.

The chain carries TRBV6-5 and TRBJ2-2. This CDR3 has 14 residues. CDR1 is MNHEY, CDR2 SVGAGI, per germline. Here the CDR3 reads CASSYGQSNGELFF.

The chain employs TRBV28 and TRBJ1-2. CDR1 MDHEN and CDR2 SYDVKM come from the germline V gene. The CDR3 consists of 12 residues. CDR3 protein: CASTYGIYGYTF.

The chain uses TRBV10-3 and TRBJ2-7; TCRdb reports TRBD1, a call that lacks DNA to check it against. The CDR3 sequence is 14 residues long. CDR1 and CDR2 (germline): ENHRY, SYGVKD. The chain's CDR3 is CAIRPHAGSYEQYF.

The chain combines TRBV5-6 with TRBJ2-1; the D call from TCRdb, TRBD1, cannot be confirmed without DNA. The CDR3 extends over 13 amino acids. Looked up from germline, CDR1 is SGHDT and CDR2 is YYEEEE. This CDR3 is CASRGTGGTEQFF.

This chain links TRBV20-1 with TRBJ2-1; no DNA is available, so the TRBD1 call from TCRdb remains unchecked. This CDR3 spans 14 amino acids. Germline loops: CDR1 DFQATT, CDR2 SNEGSKA (reference sequence). Here the CDR3 reads CSARWSLSYNEQFF.

The chain employs TRBV7-2 and TRBJ2-1; as DNA is missing, the TRBD1 call by TCRdb cannot be tested. This CDR3 comprises 16 residues. Germline CDR1 SGHTA, CDR2 FQGNSA. This CDR3 is CASSSSRDRANNEQFF.

The chain recombines TRBV20-1 with TRBJ2-7. CDR3 length: 13 residues. CDR1 and CDR2 from the germline V gene are DFQATT and SNEGSKA (reference sequence). This chain's CDR3 is CSATPQGPYEQYF.

This chain uses TRBV7-2 with TRBJ2-3; there is no DNA to check the TCRdb D call of TRBD2. This CDR3 is built from 16 residues. Per germline, CDR1 SGHTA and CDR2 FQGNSA. CDR3 protein: CASTVSSGASTDTQYF.

V and J are TRBV12-3 or TRBV12-4 and TRBJ2-5; TCRdb returns TRBD2, unconfirmable since there is no DNA. This CDR3 has 16 amino acids. CDR3 in amino acids: CASSYTVGRTKETQYF.

The chain links TRBV7-9 to TRBJ1-6. This CDR3 contains 15 residues. Germline assignment: CDR1 SEHNR and CDR2 FQNEAQ (reference sequence). CDR3 sequence: CASSPWDGLSSPLHF.

The chain links TRBV5-1 to TRBJ2-1; TCRdb gives TRBD1 as the D gene, but with no DNA this cannot be confirmed. Germline V CDR1 and CDR2: SGHRS, YFSETQ. The CDR3 extends over 15 amino acids. CDR3 sequence reads: CASGPGRDSYNEQFF.

This rearrangement joins TRBV7-2 to TRBJ2-1; TCRdb's D gene call, TRBD1, goes unchecked for lack of DNA. The germline CDR1 and CDR2 sequences are SGHTA and FQGNSA. This CDR3 region has 15 residues. The chain's CDR3 is CASSLSGGAYNEQFF.

The V gene is TRBV25-1, the J gene TRBJ2-7; the D gene TCRdb calls, TRBD2, cannot be checked with no DNA. Germline CDR1 and CDR2: MGHDK and SYGVNS. The CDR3 totals 15 residues. This chain's CDR3 is CASSDQGLGYYEQYF.

The J gene is TRBJ2-2, the V gene TRBV5-5; TCRdb returns TRBD1, unconfirmable since there is no DNA. CDR1 is SGHKS, CDR2 YYEKEE, per germline (reference sequence). There are 15 residues in the CDR3. The CDR3 region is CASRPDRWNTGELFF.

CDR3 region: CASSLGDREGETQYF. The rearrangement uses TRBV5-1 and TRBJ2-5; TCRdb's D gene call, TRBD1, goes unchecked for lack of DNA. There are 15 residues in the CDR3. Germline V CDR1 and CDR2: SGHRS, YFSETQ.

CDR3 amino acids: CASIWTRRPQKVQYF. V is TRBV23-1 and J is TRBJ2-5; as DNA is missing, the TRBD2 call by TCRdb cannot be tested. TRBV23-1 carries the ORF label, with uncertain function. This CDR3 is 15 amino acids long.

The genes are TRBV7-2 and TRBJ2-5. This CDR3 comprises 12 residues. Germline V gene data show CDR1 as SGHTA and CDR2 as FQGNSA. The CDR3 loop reads CASSPSRETQYF.